This T cell receptor (beta chain) emerged from a study of cytomegalovirus exposure and HLA in healthy donors. At the level of the study: An analysis done earlier identified 95 million to 140 million unique TCR beta sequences from 190 million or so T cells.

A word on this clone: Antigen: not known.

Use of 60 Vbeta and 13 Jbeta primers characterized the PCR. Some clones are missing from TCRdb's copy, which holds only in-frame ones; the method was immunoSEQ multiplex PCR. In the table there are over 95,000 clones, around 77% of which are singletons. The J segment lost 4 bases and the V segment lost 6 bases, leaving 8 bases of the junction unmatched. Per the germline V gene, CDR1 is MDHEN and CDR2 is SYDVKM. The length of the CDR3 is 14 residues. Study-level findings and limits: Differences between HLA loci emerged in a later analysis of TCR association rates, with DRB1 most and HLA-C fewest. Links to common viral pathogens appeared, in a later analysis, for several of the most significant clusters.

The sequenced sample was PBMCs. This TCR was sampled from a female donor in good health and CMV-seronegative. The chain employs TRBV28 and TRBJ1-2; 7 bases align to TRBD1. This chain's CDR3 is CASRRQGEGYGYTF. The CDR3 DNA is TGTGCCAGCAGGAGACAGGGTGAAGGCTATGGCTACACCTTC.